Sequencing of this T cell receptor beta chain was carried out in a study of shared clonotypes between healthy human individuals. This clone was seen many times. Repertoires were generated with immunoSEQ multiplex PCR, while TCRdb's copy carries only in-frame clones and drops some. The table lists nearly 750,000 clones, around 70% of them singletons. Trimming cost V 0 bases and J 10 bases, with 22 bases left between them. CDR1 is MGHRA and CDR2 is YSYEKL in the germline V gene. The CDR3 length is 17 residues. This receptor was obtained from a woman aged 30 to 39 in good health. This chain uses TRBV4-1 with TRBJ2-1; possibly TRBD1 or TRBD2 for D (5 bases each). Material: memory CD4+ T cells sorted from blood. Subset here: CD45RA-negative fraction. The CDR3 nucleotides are TGCGCCAGCAGCCAAGAGGGTGTGGGCGTGGGGGTGGCGGAGCAGTTCTTC. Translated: CASSQEGVGVGVAEQFF.